The 3 T cell receptor beta chains below all came from one sample that was sequenced in a study of blood T cell repertoires in COVID-19. TCRdb keeps only in-frame clones here, not all; method: immunoSEQ multiplex PCR. Among approximately 210,000 clones listed, approximately 78% were seen once. Sequencing input: peripheral blood. The receptor set was obtained from a woman between 35 and 50 years old with acute or convalescent COVID-19.

The chain has TRBV29-1 and TRBJ2-1, with TRBD1 matching 8 bases. Germline assignment: CDR1 SQVTM and CDR2 ANQGSEA. V lost 7 bases and J lost 5; bases outside the gene matches: 7. The CDR3 runs 13 residues. CDR3 protein: CSGTGGIDNEQFF. The CDR3 region has the DNA TGCAGCGGTACAGGGGGGATAGACAATGAGCAGTTCTTC.

This rearrangement joins TRBV5-6 to TRBJ2-5; TRBD1 matches at 8 bases. Looked up from germline, CDR1 is SGHDT and CDR2 is YYEEEE. The junction had 15 bases not matched to a gene; V was cut back by 4 bases and J by 7 bases. The CDR3 extends over 16 amino acids. The CDR3 protein is CASSALRDRSGGTQYF. The DNA of the CDR3 is TGTGCCAGCAGCGCTCTGCGGGACAGGTCCGGAGGGACCCAGTACTTC. Full variable domain (rest looked up from reference TRBV5-6 and TRBJ2-5): DAGVTQSPTHLIKTRGQQVTLRCSPKSGHDTVSWYQQALGQGPQFIFQYYEEEERQRGNFPDRFSGHQFPNYSSELNVNALLLGDSALYLCASSALRDRSGGTQYFGPGTRLLVL.

The rearrangement uses TRBV5-4 and TRBJ2-5, with no clear D. The CDR3 sequence is 15 residues long. V was shortened by 0 bases and J by 1 base, with 10 bases between the two germline ends. The germline gives CDR1 SGHNT, CDR2 YYREEE (reference sequence). CDR3 protein: CASSLGSSVQETQYF. The CDR3 bases are TGTGCCAGCAGCTTGGGTTCTAGTGTCCAAGAGACCCAGTACTTC. Full variable domain (missing parts from reference TRBV5-4 and TRBJ2-5): ETGVTQSPTHLIKTRGQQVTLRCSSQSGHNTVSWYQQALGQGPQFIFQYYREEENGRGNFPPRFSGLQFPNYSSELNVNALELDDSALYLCASSLGSSVQETQYFGPGTRLLVL.